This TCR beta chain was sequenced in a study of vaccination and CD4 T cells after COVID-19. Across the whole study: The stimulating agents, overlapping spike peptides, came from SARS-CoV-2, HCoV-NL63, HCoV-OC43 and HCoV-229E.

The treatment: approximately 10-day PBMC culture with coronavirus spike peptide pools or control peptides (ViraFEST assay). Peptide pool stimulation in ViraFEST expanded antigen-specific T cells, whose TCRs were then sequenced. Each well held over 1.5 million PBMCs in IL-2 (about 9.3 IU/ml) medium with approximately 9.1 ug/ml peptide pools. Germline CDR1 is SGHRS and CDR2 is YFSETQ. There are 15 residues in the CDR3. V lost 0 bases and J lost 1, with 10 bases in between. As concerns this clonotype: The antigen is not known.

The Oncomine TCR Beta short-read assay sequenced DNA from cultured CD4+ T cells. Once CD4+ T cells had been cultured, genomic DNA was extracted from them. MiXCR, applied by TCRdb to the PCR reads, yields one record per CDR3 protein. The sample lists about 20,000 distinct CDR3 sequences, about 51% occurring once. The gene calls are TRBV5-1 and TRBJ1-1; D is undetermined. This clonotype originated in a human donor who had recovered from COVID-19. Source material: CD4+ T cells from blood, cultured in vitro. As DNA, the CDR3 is TGCGCCAGCAGCTTGGGGAGGACCCAGAACACTGAAGCTTTCTTT. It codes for CASSLGRTQNTEAFF.